A single sample is the source of the 4 T cell receptor beta chains below, sequenced in a study of T cells in Graves' hyperthyroidism and ophthalmopathy. RNA transcripts were the template for amplifying TCR beta CDR3 regions. During a first-round RT-PCR of the TCR CDR3, the HTBI primer set was used. Using its own MiXCR run on the multiplex PCR reads, TCRdb lists one record per CDR3 protein. This sample has around 350,000 distinct CDR3 sequences; more than 14% occur once, and the top ten carry around a fifth. The material sequenced was blood. All receptors derive from a woman aged 30 to 39 with Graves' ophthalmopathy.

This clonotype was detected ten times or more. The rearrangement links TRBV30 to TRBJ2-2; no firm D call. The germline V and J ends were trimmed by 4 bases and 2 bases, with 8 bases remaining between them. CDR3 length: 13 amino acids. The V gene's germline CDR1 is GTSNPN and CDR2 SVGIG (reference sequence). CDR3 nucleotides: TGTGCCTGGACGGCTACAAACACCGGGGAGCTGTTTTTT. Its translation is CAWTATNTGELFF. Combining the CDR3 with reference TRBV30 and TRBJ2-2 gives the whole variable domain SQTIHQWPATLVQPVGSPLSLECTVEGTSNPNLYWYRQAAGRGLQLLFYSVGIGQISSEVPQNLSASRPQDRQFILSSKKLLLSDSGFYLCAWTATNTGELFFGEGSRLTVL.

The chain couples TRBV7-3 to TRBJ2-2; possibly TRBD1 or TRBD2 for D (5 bases each). The CDR3 sequence is 15 residues long. V was shortened by 2 bases and J by 4 bases, with 11 bases between the two germline ends. Germline assignment: CDR1 SGHTA and CDR2 FQGTGA. The CDR3 here is CASSLGGPSTGELFF. The CDR3 region has the DNA TGTGCCAGCAGCTTAGGGGGACCGAGCACCGGGGAGCTGTTTTTT. Full variable domain (outside the CDR3, taken from reference TRBV7-3 and TRBJ2-2): GAGVSQTPSNKVTEKGKYVELRCDPISGHTALYWYRQSLGQGPEFLIYFQGTGAADDSGLPNDRFFAVRPEGSVSTLKIQRTERGDSAVYLCASSLGGPSTGELFFGEGSRLTVL.

This clonotype has at least ten counts. This chain uses TRBV20-1 with TRBJ2-3; 9 nucleotides agree with TRBD2. CDR1 and CDR2 (germline): DFQATT, SNEGSKA (reference sequence). The junction had 7 bases not matched to a gene; V was cut back by 6 bases and J by 3 bases. CDR3 length equals 14 residues. Written as DNA, the CDR3 is TGCAGTGCACCGGGACTAGCCCCGACAGATACGCAGTATTTT. The encoded protein is CSAPGLAPTDTQYF.

This clonotype showed up many times. V gene TRBV3-1 combines with J gene TRBJ2-7; 8 nucleotides match TRBD1. CDR3 length: 14 amino acids. The germline gives CDR1 LGHDT, CDR2 YNNKEL (reference sequence). V shed 4 bases, J shed 6 bases, and the junction held 8 bases outside the gene matches. The CDR3 reads CASSLRQGYGEQYF. The CDR3 nucleotides are TGTGCCAGCAGCCTACGACAGGGGTACGGCGAGCAGTACTTC.